This TCR beta chain was retrieved from a study of response to subunit inactivated influenza vaccine (dated by TCRdb to 2017 to 2018). Study-level background: To follow how T cells responded to a trivalent subunit inactivated influenza vaccine, the researchers relied on deep quantitative profiling of the T cell receptor repertoire.

A few counts support this clonotype. Its target antigen remains unknown. Within one base of it there is no much larger clone, and no base qualities were kept. Beyond this particular receptor, the publication reports: The authors suggested that each seasonal influenza vaccination may recruit only a limited number of new T cells.

Trimming at the junction amounts to 2 bases on V and 5 bases on J, and the germline ends lie 9 bases apart. The CDR3 starts with the cysteine, ends with the phenylalanine, and has 13 residues. Only CDR3 DNA remains: 39 bases, in frame from the first base. Library creation used RT-PCR. Data came from an Illumina HiSeq 2500. Through fastp at Q25 and MiXCR, TCRdb rebuilt clones from the public reads, retaining in-frame beta chains. Rows with one shared CDR3 protein collapse into an entry with the most common genes and DNA. This sample is represented by 450,000 to 550,000 distinct CDR3 sequences; about 25% of them were singletons. Under 2.5% of the sample belongs to the ten largest clones.

Sequences were derived from CD4+ T cells sorted from PBMCs, sampled roughly 5 days after vaccination. This receptor was identified in a middle-aged man who received an inactivated influenza vaccine. Donor details come from another sample of the same person, matched by shared clones. The V gene is TRBV12-3 or TRBV12-4 and the J gene is TRBJ2-5; a confident D gene designation cannot be given. The DNA reads as follows: TGTGCCAGCAGTTTACGAAGGATGGAGACCCAGTACTTC. This sequence encodes CASSLRRMETQYF.